Each of the 28 T cell receptor beta chains below was sequenced from the same sample in a study of T cell responses to AZD1222 COVID-19 vaccine. Produced via immunoSEQ multiplex PCR; TCRdb's table is partial and in-frame only. The sample yields some 150,000 clones, approximately 78% seen once. This specimen was peripheral blood, taken on day 0 of MenACWY control vaccination. The source of these receptors is an adult in good health.

The CDR3 here is CATSDSDTQYF. CDR3 coding DNA: TGTGCCACCAGTGATTCAGATACGCAGTATTTT. This chain joins TRBV24-1 and TRBJ2-3; D is undetermined. The CDR3 has 11 residues. Trimming pared 2 bases from V and 4 bases from J, leaving 0 bases between. The germline CDR1 and CDR2 sequences are KGHDR and SFDVKD.

Here the CDR3 DNA reads TGTGCCAGCAGACCCAGGGCCACGTCCTATAATTCACCCCTCCACTTT. This encodes CASRPRATSYNSPLHF. The chain joins TRBV5-6 to TRBJ1-6; possibly TRBD1 for D (5 bases). Germline CDR1 is SGHDT and CDR2 is YYEEEE. V lost 5 bases and J 1 base, leaving 13 bases between the germline ends. The CDR3 covers 16 residues.

The chain is built from TRBV5-4 and TRBJ1-4; unclear D gene. The V and J ends lost 5 bases and 3 bases respectively, with 11 bases between them. CDR3 length equals 14 residues. Germline V gene lookup returns CDR1 SGHNT and CDR2 YYREEE (reference sequence). CDR3 bases: TGTGCCAGCAGGAGCTGGGGTTCTAATGAAAAACTGTTTTTT. Translation gives CASRSWGSNEKLFF.

The V call is TRBV5-6, the J call TRBJ1-3; TRBD1 might be the D (5 bases). Deletions cut 6 bases from V and 0 bases from J, with 13 bases between. CDR1 and CDR2 (germline): SGHDT, YYEEEE. CDR3 size: 15 residues. The CDR3 is CASTLRGASGNTIYF. The CDR3 nucleotides are TGTGCCAGCACCCTAAGGGGAGCCTCTGGAAACACCATATATTTT.

The genes are TRBV19 and TRBJ2-3; 7 nucleotides line up with TRBD1. The germline gives CDR1 LNHDA, CDR2 SQIVND (reference sequence). J was trimmed by 8 bases and V by 7 bases; bases with no gene match: 15. The CDR3 covers 15 residues. The DNA for the CDR3 is TGTGCCAGTACCTCGACAGGGAATGCCAGAGTTACGCAGTATTTT. Residues: CASTSTGNARVTQYF.

This clone has only one observation. The chain is built from TRBV29-1 and TRBJ2-3, with D unclear. The CDR3 is made up of 11 amino acids. Per germline, CDR1 SQVTM and CDR2 ANQGSEA. Trimming cost V 1 base and J 6 bases, with 5 bases left between them. In DNA form, the CDR3 reads TGCAGCGTTGAAGGGTCGGATACGCAGTATTTT. This sequence encodes CSVEGSDTQYF.

The chain uses TRBV3-1 (or the pseudogene TRBV3-2) and TRBJ1-2; D gene unclear. Germline V lookup: CDR1 LGHDT, CDR2 YNNKEL (reference sequence). V gave up 2 bases and J gave up 2 bases, with 9 bases separating them. This CDR3 region has 14 residues. DNA for the CDR3: TGTGCCAGCAGCCAATGGGCGGACAACTATGGCTACACCTTC. Residues: CASSQWADNYGYTF.

The chain is built from TRBV18 and TRBJ1-1, with TRBD1 identical over 10 bases. The CDR3 is made up of 15 amino acids. Germline CDR1 and CDR2: KGHSH and LQKENI. V lost 3 bases to trimming and J lost 7 bases; unmatched junction nucleotides: 8. CDR3 in amino acids: CASSPQRDRGIEAFF. DNA for the CDR3: TGTGCCAGCTCACCGCAACGGGACAGGGGAATTGAAGCTTTCTTT.

The chain joins TRBV18 to TRBJ1-1, with 8 bases fitting TRBD1. Germline lookup yields CDR1 KGHSH and CDR2 LQKENI. The CDR3 runs to 14 residues. With 3 bases clipped from V and 6 bases from J, the junction kept 6 bases outside the gene matches. CDR3 residues: CASSPGQGAPEAFF. The CDR3 region has the DNA TGTGCCAGCTCACCCGGACAGGGAGCCCCTGAAGCTTTCTTT.

This chain uses TRBV13 with TRBJ2-7; 9 nucleotides line up with TRBD2. This CDR3 has 15 amino acids. After removal of 1 base from V and 3 bases from J, the junction contained 4 bases not matched to a gene. Germline V CDR1 and CDR2: PRHDT, FYEKMQ (reference sequence). CDR3 sequence (DNA): TGTGCCAGCAGCTTAGAGGCTAGCGGGATCTACGAGCAGTACTTC. As protein: CASSLEASGIYEQYF.

This chain links TRBV14 with TRBJ1-2, with D unclear. V was cut by 4 bases and J by 8 bases, with 17 bases left in between. Germline V gene lookup returns CDR1 SGHDN and CDR2 FVKESK. The CDR3 runs to 14 residues. CDR3 loop: CASSLAPEYHGYTF. As DNA, the CDR3 is TGTGCCAGCAGCCTCGCACCAGAGTACCACGGCTACACCTTC. Together with reference TRBV14 and TRBJ1-2, the CDR3 gives the full variable domain: EAGVTQFPSHSVIEKGQTVTLRCDPISGHDNLYWYRRVMGKEIKFLLHFVKESKQDESGMPNNRFLAERTGGTYSTLKVQPAELEDSGVYFCASSLAPEYHGYTFGSGTRLTVV.

This clone was seen a few times. The chain uses TRBV10-3 and TRBJ1-5; D possibly corresponds to TRBD1 (5 bases). CDR3 length: 14 residues. Germline-derived CDR1 and CDR2 are ENHRY and SYGVKD. V gave up 8 bases and J gave up 3 bases, with 14 bases separating them. Written as DNA, the CDR3 is TGTGCCATCCGGGGCGGGGATGACAATCAGCCCCAGCATTTT. It is translated as CAIRGGDDNQPQHF.

A single count supports this clone. The chain uses TRBV4-1 and TRBJ1-5; D is undetermined. The length of the CDR3 is 13 residues. CDR1 and CDR2 from the germline V gene are MGHRA and YSYEKL. Trimming took off 0 bases at V and 7 bases at J, with 7 bases between the two ends. As DNA, the CDR3 is TGCGCCAGCAGCCAAGATGGAAGGCAGCCCCAGCATTTT. As protein: CASSQDGRQPQHF.

This rearrangement joins TRBV24-1 to TRBJ2-5, with TRBD1 matching 7 bases. Germline V gene sequence: CDR1 KGHDR, CDR2 SFDVKD. Trimming cost V 7 bases and J 7 bases; bases outside gene matches: 20. The CDR3 extends over 17 amino acids. The CDR3 nucleotides are TGTGCCACCAGGGTGGGAGTAGGGGGCCGCATCGGACGGACCCAGTACTTC. This translates into CATRVGVGGRIGRTQYF.

This chain's CDR3 is CASSQAGQGDEQYF. The CDR3 DNA is TGTGCCAGCAGCCAAGCGGGACAGGGCGACGAGCAGTACTTC. The V call is TRBV3-1 (or the pseudogene TRBV3-2), the J call TRBJ2-7, with TRBD1 identical over 9 bases. The germline gives CDR1 LGHDT, CDR2 YNNKEL (reference sequence). With V trimmed by 1 base and J by 5 bases, 3 bases remained unmatched. This CDR3 region has 14 residues.

Relative to its sample, this clone is medium-sized. V gene TRBV27 combines with J gene TRBJ2-3; D remains ambiguous. The germline gives CDR1 MNHEY, CDR2 SMNVEV (reference sequence). The CDR3 is made up of 13 amino acids. With 6 bases removed from V and 0 bases from J, the gap between germline ends came to 7 bases. The CDR3 here is CASSDASTDTQYF. The CDR3 DNA is TGTGCCAGCAGCGATGCTAGCACAGATACGCAGTATTTT.

This rearrangement joins TRBV14 to TRBJ1-1, with D unclear. CDR1 SGHDN and CDR2 FVKESK come from the germline V gene. V lost 4 bases, J lost 0 bases, and 15 bases lay in between. The CDR3 has 16 residues. CDR3 region: CASSPLSHSLNTEAFF. In DNA form, the CDR3 reads TGTGCCAGCAGCCCCCTTTCGCACAGTCTGAACACTGAAGCTTTCTTT.

The V call is TRBV7-3, the J call TRBJ2-7; 7 bases are shared with TRBD2. This CDR3 is built from 13 residues. V dropped 2 bases and J dropped 7; count of bases not matched to a gene: 5. The V gene's germline CDR1 is SGHTA and CDR2 FQGTGA. The CDR3 nucleotides read TGTGCCAGCAGCTTACAGGCCGGGGGGGAGCAGTACGTC. This sequence encodes CASSLQAGGEQYV.

The chain links TRBV6-5 to TRBJ2-7; 7 nucleotides align to TRBD2. This CDR3 has 14 amino acids. J was trimmed by 0 bases and V by 6 bases; bases with no gene match: 5. Looked up from germline, CDR1 is MNHEY and CDR2 is SVGAGI. The CDR3 is CASSVREGSYEQYV. For the CDR3, the DNA is TGTGCCAGCAGCGTCAGGGAGGGCTCCTACGAGCAGTACGTC.

The chain carries TRBV13 and TRBJ1-1; D possibly corresponds to TRBD1 (6 bases). Germline-derived CDR1 and CDR2 are PRHDT and FYEKMQ (reference sequence). V lost 5 bases to trimming and J lost 14 bases, with 18 bases between them. The CDR3 extends over 12 amino acids. CDR3 region: CASSRQELPRFF. The CDR3 bases are TGTGCCAGCAGCCGACAGGAACTCCCCCGGTTCTTT.

The gene calls are TRBV6-5 and TRBJ2-2, with D perhaps matching TRBD1 (7 bases). Germline CDR1 and CDR2: MNHEY and SVGAGI. The CDR3 runs 16 residues. Trimming removed 4 bases at V and 0 bases at J, with 12 bases between. The CDR3 DNA reads TGTGCCAGCAGTTGGGCCAGGGGGGCGAACACCGGGGAGCTGTTTTTT. Translation gives CASSWARGANTGELFF.

This chain uses TRBV5-1 with TRBJ2-1; the D gene is possibly TRBD1 (6 bases). The CDR3 contains 12 residues. Trimming left V 4 bases short and J 4 bases short, with 6 bases between. Germline V CDR1 and CDR2: SGHRS, YFSETQ. This chain's CDR3 is CASSGQYNEQFF. CDR3 coding DNA: TGCGCCAGCAGCGGACAGTACAATGAGCAGTTCTTC.

The chain combines TRBV5-1 with TRBJ1-1, with 11 positions matching TRBD1. The V gene's germline CDR1 is SGHRS and CDR2 YFSETQ. V shed 4 bases and J 1 base; nucleotides not matched to a gene: 6. There are 16 residues in the CDR3. This chain's CDR3 is CASSPRTGGPNTEAFF. The CDR3 bases are TGCGCCAGCAGCCCAAGGACAGGGGGCCCGAACACTGAAGCTTTCTTT.

The chain carries TRBV7-8 and TRBJ1-2; TRBD1 matches at 7 bases. The CDR3 is 13 residues long. Germline CDR1 reads SGHVS; CDR2 reads FQNEAQ. Trimming took 6 bases from V and 1 from J; bases not matched to a gene: 2. This chain's CDR3 is CASSRDSNYGYTF. Here the CDR3 DNA reads TGTGCCAGCAGTCGGGACAGTAACTATGGCTACACCTTC.

A remark on this clone: The sample holds other DNA sequences that translate to the same CDR3. J is TRBJ2-3 and V is TRBV6-2 or TRBV6-3; unclear D gene. CDR1 and CDR2 (germline): MNHEY, SVGEGT. Trimming took 2 bases from V and 1 from J, leaving 10 bases between them. The CDR3 contains 15 residues. The CDR3 nucleotides read TGTGCCAGCAGTTACCCAGGTGGGGGCACAGATACGCAGTATTTT. The encoded protein is CASSYPGGGTDTQYF.

J is TRBJ1-6 and V is TRBV6-1; the D is unclear. The CDR3 has 14 amino acids. Trimming stripped 0 bases from V and 9 bases from J, with 9 bases between. Germline V gene sequence: CDR1 MNHNS, CDR2 SASEGT. The CDR3, as DNA: TGTGCCAGCAGTGAAGCCTGGGGTGGTTCACCCCTCCACTTT. This gives the protein CASSEAWGGSPLHF.

This chain uses TRBV19 with TRBJ1-1, with 10 bases that match TRBD1. V trimming: 3 bases; J trimming: 5 bases; junction bases outside the gene matches: 6. The CDR3 loop spans 15 amino acids. Germline values: CDR1 LNHDA, CDR2 SQIVND (reference sequence). In DNA form, the CDR3 reads TGTGCCAGTAGTATCGGGACAGGGGCCAGGACTGAAGCTTTCTTT. Translation gives CASSIGTGARTEAFF.

This chain joins TRBV6-5 and TRBJ1-2; 8 bases are a match to TRBD1. The CDR3 contains 14 residues. V shed 6 bases and J 5 bases; nucleotides not matched to a gene: 8. Per germline, CDR1 MNHEY and CDR2 SVGAGI. The CDR3 bases are TGTGCCAGCAGATTTGGACAGGGCGGTTATGGCTACACCTTC. Its protein is CASRFGQGGYGYTF.